Below are 20 T cell receptor beta chains sequenced from a single sample in a study of shared clonotypes between healthy human individuals. Naive CD8 cells were CD45RO-negative, positively selected for CCR7, excluding terminally differentiated effector memory CD45RA+ cells. Generated by immunoSEQ multiplex PCR, the TCRdb table keeps only in-frame clones and is missing some. The data contain 800,000 or so clones, around 96% of them singletons. Material for sequencing was naive CD8+ T cells sorted from blood. All receptors come from a man in his thirties or forties in good health.

The chain has TRBV27 and TRBJ1-1, with TRBD1 as a possible D gene (6 bases). Trimming stripped 5 bases from V and 4 bases from J, with 17 bases between. The CDR3 length is 15 residues. CDR1 MNHEY and CDR2 SMNVEV come from the germline V gene (reference sequence). The CDR3 loop reads CASSPLGGLGTEAFF. The CDR3 DNA is TGTGCCAGCAGTCCCCTGGGGGGGCTGGGCACTGAAGCTTTCTTT.

The gene calls are TRBV28 and TRBJ2-7; TRBD2 agrees at 13 bases. Germline CDR1 MDHEN, CDR2 SYDVKM. The V gene end was trimmed by 1 base and the J gene end by 6 bases; junction bases not matched to a gene: 6. This CDR3 has 16 amino acids. The CDR3 sequence is CASSLSGLAGFSEQYF. In DNA, the CDR3 is TGTGCCAGCAGTTTATCGGGACTAGCGGGATTTTCCGAGCAGTACTTC.

The chain links TRBV11-1 to TRBJ2-7; a possible D gene is TRBD2 (6 bases). This CDR3 has 14 residues. CDR1 is SGHAT and CDR2 is FQDESV in the germline V gene (reference sequence). V lost 5 bases and J 3 bases, leaving 14 bases between the germline ends. The CDR3, as DNA: TGTGCCAGCAGCCCAGGAGGCGGGATCTACGAGCAGTACTTC. It specifies CASSPGGGIYEQYF.

The chain employs TRBV29-1 and TRBJ2-2; the D gene is possibly TRBD1 (5 bases). Germline-derived CDR1 and CDR2 are SQVTM and ANQGSEA. The V and J ends lost 3 bases and 2 bases respectively, with 10 bases between them. The CDR3 has 14 residues. The chain's CDR3 is CSVEAGSNTGELFF. The DNA for the CDR3 is TGCAGCGTTGAGGCAGGGTCAAACACCGGGGAGCTGTTTTTT.

The sample holds one count of this clone. The chain recombines TRBV15 with TRBJ1-1, with D tentatively TRBD1 (5 bases). With 0 bases removed from V and 5 bases from J, the gap between germline ends came to 7 bases. CDR3 length equals 13 residues. In germline, CDR1 is LNHNV, CDR2 YYDKDF (reference sequence). The CDR3 DNA reads as TGTGCCACCAGCAGAGACCAGGGAACTGAAGCTTTCTTT. Translation gives CATSRDQGTEAFF.

This clone was picked up one time. The CDR3 here is CASSQGPQGGETQYF. CDR3 DNA: TGCGCCAGCAGCCAAGGCCCGCAGGGAGGGGAGACCCAGTACTTC. J is TRBJ2-5 and V is TRBV4-1, with 7 bases lining up with TRBD2. This CDR3 is built from 15 residues. V shed 1 base, J shed 5 bases, and the junction held 7 bases outside the gene matches. Per the germline V gene, CDR1 is MGHRA and CDR2 is YSYEKL.

The V call is TRBV4-2, the J call TRBJ2-2; 9 nucleotides align to TRBD2. The V gene's germline CDR1 is LGHNA and CDR2 YNFKEQ. The J segment lost 6 bases and the V segment lost 4 bases, leaving 9 bases of the junction unmatched. There are 16 residues in the CDR3. The CDR3: CASSPFGSGSPGELFF. The CDR3 coding sequence is TGTGCCAGCAGCCCTTTCGGTAGCGGGAGTCCCGGGGAGCTGTTTTTT.

The genes are TRBV5-6 and TRBJ2-4; D is uncertain. CDR1 is SGHDT and CDR2 is YYEEEE in the germline V gene. The CDR3 spans 13 residues. V was cut by 4 bases and J by 11 bases, with 16 bases left in between. CDR3 nucleotide sequence: TGTGCCAGCAGCCTAAACAGTGAACCGGTTCAGTACTTC. Its translation is CASSLNSEPVQYF. The full variable domain, rest sourced from reference TRBV5-6 and TRBJ2-4, is DAGVTQSPTHLIKTRGQQVTLRCSPKSGHDTVSWYQQALGQGPQFIFQYYEEEERQRGNFPDRFSGHQFPNYSSELNVNALLLGDSALYLCASSLNSEPVQYFGAGTRLSVL.

J is TRBJ2-3 and V is TRBV27; D ambiguous. V was clipped by 6 bases and J by 2 bases, with 21 bases between them. CDR3 size: 17 residues. Germline V gene sequence: CDR1 MNHEY, CDR2 SMNVEV (reference sequence). CDR3: CASRTGVGRQPTDTQYF. In DNA form, the CDR3 reads TGTGCCAGCAGGACCGGTGTTGGGCGGCAGCCCACAGATACGCAGTATTTT.

This sequence joins TRBV5-5 and TRBJ2-7, with 8 nucleotides matching TRBD1. The CDR3 has 14 residues. The germline V gene encodes CDR1 SGHKS and CDR2 YYEKEE (reference sequence). After removal of 7 bases from V and 2 bases from J, the junction contained 8 bases not matched to a gene. The CDR3 region has the DNA TGTGCCAGCGATCAGGGGGCGCAGACCTACGAGCAGTACTTC. This sequence encodes CASDQGAQTYEQYF.

This chain links TRBV6-1 with TRBJ2-1; 11 bases align to TRBD2. The CDR3 is made up of 14 amino acids. From germline, CDR1 is MNHNS and CDR2 SASEGT. The junction had 5 bases not matched to a gene; V was cut back by 7 bases and J by 6 bases. For the CDR3, the DNA is TGTGCCAGCAACCTAGCGGGAGGTAGCAATGAGCAGTTCTTC. It encodes CASNLAGGSNEQFF.

The chain employs TRBV7-9 and TRBJ2-3; 11 nucleotides agree with TRBD2. There are 15 residues in the CDR3. Looked up from germline, CDR1 is SEHNR and CDR2 is FQNEAQ (reference sequence). The junction had 10 bases not matched to a gene; V was cut back by 6 bases and J by 8 bases. The CDR3 loop reads CASSHTSGSVGTQYF. The CDR3 nucleotides read TGTGCCAGCAGTCACACTAGCGGGAGTGTGGGTACGCAGTATTTT.

V and J are TRBV6-1 and TRBJ2-1; possible D gene TRBD2, 7 bases. V was pared by 2 bases and J by 7 bases, with 15 bases between. Per the germline V gene, CDR1 is MNHNS and CDR2 is SASEGT. This CDR3 contains 15 residues. CDR3 sequence: CASSEMGGPRNEQFF. The CDR3 DNA reads TGTGCCAGCAGTGAAATGGGGGGGCCTCGGAATGAGCAGTTCTTC.

The chain combines TRBV28 with TRBJ2-1; 8 nucleotides agree with TRBD2. This CDR3 has 15 amino acids. Per the germline V gene, CDR1 is MDHEN and CDR2 is SYDVKM. Germline trimming cut 5 bases from V and 5 bases from J; bases unmatched to any gene: 8. CDR3 region: CASSRGTRRDNEQFF. The CDR3 coding sequence is TGTGCCAGCAGTCGAGGGACTAGACGAGACAATGAGCAGTTCTTC.

The chain recombines TRBV10-3 with TRBJ2-2; 10 bases match TRBD2. Germline V gene lookup returns CDR1 ENHRY and CDR2 SYGVKD. The V segment lost 0 bases and the J segment 2 bases; nucleotides outside the gene matches: 6. This CDR3 has 18 amino acids. This CDR3 is CAISESIAGGLNTGELFF. As DNA, the CDR3 is TGTGCCATCAGTGAGTCGATAGCGGGAGGTTTAAACACCGGGGAGCTGTTTTTT.

Regarding this clone: The junction does not match germline at one end; this may be a read error. The gene calls are TRBV7-7 and TRBJ2-3; 12 nucleotides match TRBD2. This CDR3 is 16 amino acids long. In germline, CDR1 is SSHAT, CDR2 FNYEAQ (reference sequence). The chain's CDR3 is CASSRGGLAGWDTQYF. CDR3 sequence (DNA): TGTGCTAGCAGCCGCGGAGGACTAGCGGGGTGGGATACGCAGTATTTT.

V gene TRBV5-5 combines with J gene TRBJ2-7; no clear D. The CDR3 runs 14 residues. Germline CDR1 is SGHKS and CDR2 is YYEKEE (reference sequence). V was clipped by 0 bases and J by 3 bases, with 10 bases between them. The CDR3 loop is CASSLAVRYYEQYF. The CDR3, as DNA: TGTGCCAGCAGCTTGGCGGTGCGGTACTACGAGCAGTACTTC. The full variable domain, completed using reference TRBV5-5 and TRBJ2-7, is DAGVTQSPTHLIKTRGQQVTLRCSPISGHKSVSWYQQVLGQGPQFIFQYYEKEERGRGNFPDRFSARQFPNYSSELNVNALLLGDSALYLCASSLAVRYYEQYFGPGTRLTVT.

The chain employs TRBV5-6 and TRBJ2-7, with D hard to call. The CDR3 is 11 amino acids. The V end was cut by 2 bases, the J end by 5 bases, with 5 bases between. The V gene's germline CDR1 is SGHDT and CDR2 YYEEEE. The chain's CDR3 is CASSLSNEQYF. DNA for the CDR3: TGTGCCAGCAGCTTAAGCAACGAGCAGTACTTC.

This clone was detected a few times. The same CDR3 arises from other DNA sequences in this sample as well. The rearrangement links TRBV19 to TRBJ2-7, with 10 bases that match TRBD1. In germline, CDR1 is LNHDA, CDR2 SQIVND (reference sequence). The CDR3 contains 14 residues. The trim removed 3 bases at V and 3 bases at J, leaving 2 bases unmatched. CDR3 sequence reads: CASSIGTGDYEQYF. The DNA of the CDR3 is TGTGCCAGTAGTATTGGGACAGGGGACTACGAGCAGTACTTC. The full variable domain, in which reference TRBV19 and TRBJ2-7 provide the parts outside the CDR3, is DGGITQSPKYLFRKEGQNVTLSCEQNLNHDAMYWYRQDPGQGLRLIYYSQIVNDFQKGDIAEGYSVSREKKESFPLTVTSAQKNPTAFYLCASSIGTGDYEQYFGPGTRLTVT.

The genes are TRBV29-1 and TRBJ2-7, with D uncertain. V was trimmed by 1 base and J by 3 bases, leaving 10 bases between them. Germline assignment: CDR1 SQVTM and CDR2 ANQGSEA. The CDR3 contains 13 residues. Here the CDR3 reads CSVEGVTGYEQYF. The CDR3 nucleotides read TGCAGCGTTGAAGGGGTCACCGGCTACGAGCAGTACTTC.